Given below is one T cell receptor (beta chain) in context. Its specificity is not known. A second about 6 to 12 cycle PCR used barcoded and J-beta primers. TCRdb reprocessed the 5' RACE reads via MiXCR and lists one record per CDR3 protein. The sample shows over 1,200,000 distinct CDR3 sequences, 45% to 70% of them seen only once. This sample was taken from a study of blood T cells in healthy people across ages. General study points: Age advanced and TCR beta diversity per million T cells fell, roughly linearly. Comparison with aged donors showed that long-lived donors had more naive CD4+ cells and higher diversity.

The material sequenced was blood. The TCR originated in a man between 18 and 29 years old in good health.

CDR3 DNA: TGCGCCAGCAGCAGCCGTCCGTCCGGGTACCAGACCCAGTTCTTC. Amino acids: CASSSRPSGYQTQFF. The V gene is TRBV4-3, the J gene TRBJ2-1, with D uncertain. Germline loops: CDR1 LGHNA, CDR2 YSLEER. Trimming removed 5 bases from V and 13 bases from J, with 24 bases in between. The CDR3 spans 15 residues.